The T cell receptor (beta chain) described here comes from a study of T cells after yellow fever vaccination. Study-level points and caveats: Subsequent to the booster, the majority of primary-vaccination clones reappeared (96% CD4, about 90% CD8).

Concerning this clonotype itself: Its specificity is not known.

One entry per CDR3 protein results from TCRdb running MiXCR on the 5' RACE reads. The sample has tens of thousands of distinct CDR3 sequences; around 6.5% are singletons. This CDR3 is built from 16 residues. Trimming removed 4 bases from V and 5 bases from J, with 17 bases in between. CDR1 is LNHDA, CDR2 SQIVND, per germline (reference sequence). The TCR originated in a man aged 18 to 35 who received the YFV17D yellow fever vaccine. Sample: CD8+ T cells sorted from PBMCs, taken 5 to 6 days after the first yellow fever vaccination. The chain joins TRBV19 to TRBJ1-4, with TRBD1 as a possible D gene (6 bases). The CDR3 sequence is CASSTYRDKRNEKLFF. The CDR3 DNA is TGTGCCAGTAGTACCTACCGGGACAAGCGGAATGAAAAACTGTTTTTT.